This T cell receptor (beta chain) was recorded in a study of vaccination effects on CD4 cells after COVID-19 (dated 2022 in TCRdb). In the study overall: Each participant got two doses of an mRNA SARS-CoV-2 vaccine, either BNT162b2 or mRNA-1273. In both COVID-19 convalescent patients and infection-naive vaccine recipients, the study compared SARS-CoV-2 spike-specific CD4+ TCR repertoires from before mRNA vaccination with those from after it. Cultures from other donors in the study were sequenced using the Oncomine TCR Beta short-read assay on an Illumina iSeq 100. The full study included 9 to 10 COVID-19 convalescent patients and several SARS-CoV-2-naive healthy vaccine recipients.

Libraries were built with the immunoSEQ multiplex PCR assay. DNA from the CD4+ T cells that had been cultured and isolated underwent TCR beta CDR3 sequencing. The original pipeline was this. Non-productive TCR sequences were removed, reads were trimmed to the CDR3 region, and CDR3s of at least 7 amino acids were retained. Antigen-specific clonotypes were identified using the MANAFEST web app by comparison of expansion in peptide wells against reference cultures. Positive clones required FDR<0.05 expansion versus reference and all other wells, odds ratio above 5, and frequency above 0.1% in two replicate wells. Cross-reactive clonotypes were defined as significantly expanded in SARS-CoV-2 spike wells and in at least one common cold coronavirus spike condition. Using the stringdist R package, CDR3 similarity was measured by Levenshtein distance, and unrooted trees were constructed with ape in R 3.6.1. Not all clones reach the TCRdb copy of this immuneACCESS table, which keeps in-frame sequences only. Checked studies attribute under half of the gap to unresolved V genes and leave the rest unexplained. V, J and clone size derive from that table, while D and trimming were established from the DNA sequence. This sample gives 24,000 or so clones in total; 73% of them show up just once. Jointly, the top ten make up around 5% of the sample.

This clone was detected a few times. Its specific antigen is unknown. No much larger clone exists at a distance of one base, and base qualities are not known. Study-wide conclusions, independent of this receptor: The study was limited by a small number of convalescent patients, and early post-infection timepoints were lacking. In healthy vaccine recipients, vaccine-induced clones were almost all SARS-CoV-2 mono-reactive, with only 1 of 255 being cross-reactive with common cold coronaviruses. Both infection-induced and vaccine-induced clones contracted markedly at late post-vaccination timepoints, which is consistent with waning T cell responses.

The CDR3 covers 20 residues, taking in both the cysteine and the phenylalanine. Of all the DNA, just the CDR3 is kept, 60 bases in frame from base 1. Trimming accounts for 0 bases at V and 6 bases at J, while the number of junction bases matched to no gene is 17. According to the germline V gene, CDR1 reads LGHNT and CDR2 reads FRNRAP. In the ViraFEST assay, PBMC were stimulated with viral peptide pools, and antigen-specific CD4+ T cell clonotypes were then identified by expansion using TCR sequencing. After less than eleven days of culture, CD4+ T cells were isolated with the EasySep CD4+ T cell isolation kit. The absence of prior SARS-CoV-2 infection in healthy vaccine recipients was confirmed by negative nucleocapsid antibodies before and after vaccination. Fewer than 2.5 million PBMC per well were cultured in IMDM with 5% human AB serum, roughly 10 IU/ml IL-2 and gentamicin, plus 10 ug/ml peptides. Half of the culture medium was replaced with fresh IL-2-containing medium on days 3 and 7. Unless otherwise noted, each peptide stimulation condition was cultured in triplicate wells. Using Ficoll-Paque Plus gradient centrifugation, PBMC were separated from whole blood and then either used fresh or cryopreserved at -140C. The overlapping peptide pools covered the spike proteins of SARS-CoV-2 and of the common cold coronaviruses HCoV-NL63, HCoV-OC43 and HCoV-229E. The QIAamp micro DNA kit was used to extract genomic DNA from the cultured CD4+ T cells.

Sequencing was performed on CD4+ T cells from PBMCs cultured with SARS-CoV-2 spike peptides, taken before COVID-19 vaccination. The cell subset or site label here, explained by the study, means: SARS-CoV-2 spike overlapping peptide pool stimulation. This receptor was obtained from a human donor who received a COVID-19 vaccine. In this chain, TRBV12-5 is recombined with TRBJ2-1, with 10 bases in between that match TRBD2. The sequence in DNA is TGTGCTAGTGGTTTGGTCGAGCGGGAGGGCCTAGACATCCAAGTCAATGAGCAGTTCTTC. Translated, it reads CASGLVEREGLDIQVNEQFF.